This T cell receptor (beta chain) was observed in a study of graft-versus-host responses after intestinal transplantation. Findings of the study overall: Early HvG declines after transplant were associated with peak circulating GvH clone levels. Present in recipient marrow, GvH clones included some that appeared first in ileum or blood.

Tissue processing of the graft released intraepithelial and lamina propria lymphocytes from it. Germline loops: CDR1 SGHVS, CDR2 FQNEAQ. The CDR3 is made up of 16 amino acids. The V and J ends lost 3 bases and 2 bases, in that order; junction bases with no gene match: 10. The table came from immunoSEQ multiplex PCR; TCRdb's copy has only in-frame clones and leaves some out. The sample includes about 15,000 clones, about three fifths of them seen just once. Turning to this clone: Its antigen is not identified.

Sequencing was performed on ileum tissue, taken 524 days after transplant. The clonotype comes from a human patient who received an intestinal transplant, so some T cells may come from the graft donor. This chain links TRBV7-8 with TRBJ2-7, with TRBD2 identical over 7 bases. CDR3: CASSFLSGAYPYEQYF. Here the CDR3 DNA reads TGTGCCAGCAGCTTCCTAAGCGGGGCATATCCCTACGAGCAGTACTTC.